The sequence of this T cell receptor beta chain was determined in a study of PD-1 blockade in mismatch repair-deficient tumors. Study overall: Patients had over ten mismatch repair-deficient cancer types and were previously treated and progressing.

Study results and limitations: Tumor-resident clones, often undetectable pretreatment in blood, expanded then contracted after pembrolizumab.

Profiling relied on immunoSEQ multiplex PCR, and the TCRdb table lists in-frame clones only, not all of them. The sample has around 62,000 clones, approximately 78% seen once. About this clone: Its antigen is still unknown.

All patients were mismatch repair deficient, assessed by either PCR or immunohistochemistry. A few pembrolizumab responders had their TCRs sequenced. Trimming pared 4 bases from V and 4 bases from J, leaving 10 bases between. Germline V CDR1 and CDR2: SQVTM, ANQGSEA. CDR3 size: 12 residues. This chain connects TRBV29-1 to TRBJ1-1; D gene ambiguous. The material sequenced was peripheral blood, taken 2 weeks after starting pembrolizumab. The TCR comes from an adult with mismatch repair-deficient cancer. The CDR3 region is CSVGWMGTEAFF. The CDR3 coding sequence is TGCAGCGTTGGGTGGATGGGCACTGAAGCTTTCTTT.